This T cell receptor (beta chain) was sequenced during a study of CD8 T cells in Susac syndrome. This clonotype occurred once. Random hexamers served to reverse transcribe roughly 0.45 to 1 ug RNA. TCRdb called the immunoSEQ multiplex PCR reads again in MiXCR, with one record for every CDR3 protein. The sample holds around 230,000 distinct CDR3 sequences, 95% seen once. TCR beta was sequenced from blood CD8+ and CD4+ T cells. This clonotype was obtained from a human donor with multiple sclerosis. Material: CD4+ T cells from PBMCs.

CDR3 coding DNA: TGTGCCAGCAGCGTAGTAGGGGCAGGGGGCTTGGGCACTGAAGCTTTCTTT. This encodes CASSVVGAGGLGTEAFF. This chain links TRBV9 with TRBJ1-1, with 8 bases that match TRBD1. CDR3 length: 17 amino acids. V was clipped by 0 bases and J by 4 bases; unmatched bases: 11. Germline values: CDR1 SGDLS, CDR2 YYNGEE.